This paragraph covers one T cell receptor beta chain sequence. Its specificity is unknown. The sample belongs to a study of T cell repertoires in cytomegalovirus infection. Study in general: Signatures in public TCR beta sequences pointed to both CMV infection and matching HLA type.

TCRdb re-derived calls from the reads in MiXCR, one entry per CDR3 protein. The sample gives more than 400,000 distinct CDR3 sequences, more than 20% of which show up once; less than 15% is in the top ten. Study-wide findings and caveats: There were HLA-C-restricted CMV-specific TCR beta clonotypes dominating the ex vivo response. Individuals carrying CMV plus the relevant HLA were identified by cumulative frequency of public TCR beta families.

The CDR3 has 13 amino acids. With 4 bases removed from V and 7 bases from J, the gap between germline ends came to 13 bases. The rearrangement joins TRBV12-3 or TRBV12-4 to TRBJ1-2; perhaps TRBD1 as D (5 bases). The specimen was PBMCs. This clonotype was obtained from a human donor in good health (CMV status not recorded). Some clones in this sample may be carry-over from other donors' samples. The CDR3 region is CASSYTGGTGYTF. The CDR3 DNA is TGTGCCAGCAGTTACACAGGTGGAACTGGCTACACCTTC.